A selection of T cell receptor beta chains follows, all from one sample in a study of blood T cell repertoires in COVID-19. Profiling relied on immunoSEQ multiplex PCR, and the TCRdb table lists in-frame clones only, not all of them. In the table there are under 200,000 clones, about 86% of which are singletons. Sequencing was carried out using peripheral blood. These receptors originate from a man between 18 and 35 years old with acute or convalescent COVID-19. The CDR3 runs from the conserved cysteine through the conserved F or W. Fields, in order: J gene, V gene, clone size, D gene, CDR3 protein, CDR3 DNA. A D gene is named only where the DNA matches it firmly. The size entry is marked missing in some rows and otherwise reads once, few, many or a size class.

J gene: TRBJ1-1
V gene: TRBV19
clone size: once
D gene: NA
CDR3 protein: CASSVQTVNTEAFF
CDR3 DNA: TGTGCCAGTAGTGTTCAGACAGTGAACACTGAAGCTTTCTTT

J gene: TRBJ1-2
V gene: TRBV11-2
clone size: NA
D gene: TRBD1
CDR3 protein: CASSLTRQGLYSGYTF
CDR3 DNA: TGTGCCAGCAGCTTAACCCGACAGGGCCTGTACTCTGGCTACACCTTC

J gene: TRBJ1-5
V gene: TRBV19
clone size: few
D gene: NA
CDR3 protein: CASSIDLGQGMVSNQPQHF
CDR3 DNA: TGTGCCAGTAGTATAGATCTGGGGCAGGGAATGGTGAGCAATCAGCCCCAGCATTTT

J gene: TRBJ2-3
V gene: TRBV9
clone size: NA
D gene: NA
CDR3 protein: CASSVAGRGSTDTQYF
CDR3 DNA: TGTGCCAGCAGCGTAGCGGGTCGAGGAAGCACAGATACGCAGTATTTT

J gene: TRBJ2-1
V gene: TRBV13
clone size: NA
D gene: NA
CDR3 protein: CASSLTGALYNEQFF
CDR3 DNA: TGTGCCAGCAGCTTAACGGGAGCGTTGTACAATGAGCAGTTCTTC

J gene: TRBJ1-6
V gene: TRBV2
clone size: NA
D gene: TRBD1
CDR3 protein: CASSTDRGFSPLHF
CDR3 DNA: TGTGCCAGCAGTACGGACAGGGGATTCTCACCCCTCCACTTT

J gene: TRBJ2-7
V gene: TRBV25-1
clone size: NA
D gene: TRBD1
CDR3 protein: CASSRQGVTYEQYF
CDR3 DNA: TGTGCCAGCAGCCGACAGGGGGTAACATACGAGCAGTACTTC

J gene: TRBJ2-7
V gene: TRBV5-1
clone size: NA
D gene: TRBD2
CDR3 protein: CASSLYSGENYEQYF
CDR3 DNA: TGCGCCAGCAGCTTGTATAGCGGGGAGAACTACGAGCAGTACTTC

J gene: TRBJ2-3
V gene: TRBV7-9
clone size: NA
D gene: TRBD1
CDR3 protein: CASSFGGQGSTDTQYF
CDR3 DNA: TGTGCCAGCAGCTTTGGAGGACAGGGAAGCACAGATACGCAGTATTTT

J gene: TRBJ2-1
V gene: TRBV11-1
clone size: NA
D gene: NA
CDR3 protein: CASSENTGNEQFF
CDR3 DNA: TGTGCCAGCAGCGAAAACACGGGCAATGAGCAGTTCTTC

J gene: TRBJ2-1
V gene: TRBV5-1
clone size: NA
D gene: TRBD1
CDR3 protein: CASSLIMTGSSYNEQFF
CDR3 DNA: TGCGCCAGCAGCTTGATAATGACAGGGAGCTCCTACAATGAGCAGTTCTTC

J gene: TRBJ2-2
V gene: TRBV21-1
clone size: NA
D gene: NA
CDR3 protein: CASSTDRVGDTGELFF
CDR3 DNA: TGTGCCAGCAGCACTGACAGGGTTGGGGACACCGGGGAGCTGTTTTTT

J gene: TRBJ1-2
V gene: TRBV6-5
clone size: NA
D gene: TRBD1
CDR3 protein: CASEGQGYYGYTF
CDR3 DNA: TGTGCCAGCGAGGGACAGGGGTACTATGGCTACACCTTC

J gene: TRBJ2-5
V gene: TRBV18
clone size: NA
D gene: TRBD2
CDR3 protein: CASSPAQGLASIKTQYF
CDR3 DNA: TGTGCCAGCTCACCAGCCCAGGGACTAGCGTCGATAAAGACCCAGTACTTC

J gene: TRBJ2-4
V gene: TRBV2
clone size: NA
D gene: NA
CDR3 protein: CASRGLAKNIQYF
CDR3 DNA: TGTGCCAGCAGGGGACTAGCCAAAAACATTCAGTACTTC

J gene: TRBJ1-2
V gene: TRBV6-5
clone size: NA
D gene: TRBD1
CDR3 protein: CASSSRDSEFVYTF
CDR3 DNA: TGTGCCAGCAGTTCCAGGGACAGCGAGTTTGTCTACACCTTC

J gene: TRBJ1-2
V gene: TRBV7-9
clone size: NA
D gene: TRBD1
CDR3 protein: CASSRDRAYGYTF
CDR3 DNA: TGTGCCAGCAGTCGAGACAGGGCTTATGGCTACACCTTC

J gene: TRBJ1-1
V gene: TRBV5-6
clone size: once
D gene: TRBD1
CDR3 protein: CASSLGGGAFTEAFF
CDR3 DNA: TGTGCCAGCAGCTTGGGAGGGGGCGCCTTCACTGAAGCTTTCTTT

J gene: TRBJ2-7
V gene: TRBV29-1
clone size: NA
D gene: TRBD2
CDR3 protein: CSVDLGGRYEQYF
CDR3 DNA: TGCAGCGTTGATTTGGGGGGGAGGTACGAGCAGTACTTC

J gene: TRBJ2-3
V gene: TRBV6-5
clone size: NA
D gene: TRBD2
CDR3 protein: CASSSRLAGDGDTQYF
CDR3 DNA: TGTGCCAGCAGTTCCCGACTAGCGGGGGACGGAGATACGCAGTATTTT

J gene: TRBJ1-2
V gene: TRBV30
clone size: once
D gene: NA
CDR3 protein: CAWKMAGGPNYGYTF
CDR3 DNA: TGTGCCTGGAAGATGGCAGGAGGGCCTAACTATGGCTACACCTTC

J gene: TRBJ1-4
V gene: TRBV30
clone size: few
D gene: NA
CDR3 protein: CAWSPRTASTNEKLFF
CDR3 DNA: TGTGCCTGGAGTCCCCGGACAGCCTCAACTAATGAAAAACTGTTTTTT

J gene: TRBJ2-4
V gene: TRBV4-1
clone size: few
D gene: NA
CDR3 protein: CASSPRFGEPQAKNIQYF
CDR3 DNA: TGCGCCAGCAGCCCGAGGTTCGGCGAACCACAAGCCAAAAACATTCAGTACTTC

J gene: TRBJ1-2
V gene: TRBV29-1
clone size: NA
D gene: NA
CDR3 protein: CSVEWQGIGYTF
CDR3 DNA: TGCAGCGTTGAGTGGCAGGGTATTGGCTACACCTTC

J gene: TRBJ2-5
V gene: TRBV11-3
clone size: NA
D gene: NA
CDR3 protein: CASSSGSENQETQYF
CDR3 DNA: TGTGCCAGCAGCTCAGGTTCCGAAAACCAAGAGACCCAGTACTTC

J gene: TRBJ2-1
V gene: TRBV18
clone size: NA
D gene: TRBD2
CDR3 protein: CASSPRTSGGSYNEQFF
CDR3 DNA: TGTGCCAGCTCACCCCGGACTAGCGGGGGTTCCTACAATGAGCAGTTCTTC

J gene: TRBJ2-7
V gene: TRBV30
clone size: NA
D gene: NA
CDR3 protein: CAWSVGHSYEQYF
CDR3 DNA: TGTGCCTGGAGTGTTGGACACTCCTACGAGCAGTACTTC

J gene: TRBJ2-4
V gene: TRBV18
clone size: NA
D gene: NA
CDR3 protein: CASSPPRGGNIQYF
CDR3 DNA: TGTGCCAGCTCACCACCCAGGGGAGGGAACATTCAGTACTTC

J gene: TRBJ2-7
V gene: TRBV19
clone size: few
D gene: TRBD1
CDR3 protein: CATTTGGGEQYF
CDR3 DNA: TGTGCCACGACTACAGGGGGTGGCGAGCAGTACTTC

J gene: TRBJ1-2
V gene: TRBV5-1
clone size: NA
D gene: NA
CDR3 protein: CASSLAGQGFGYTF
CDR3 DNA: TGCGCCAGCAGCTTGGCCGGGCAGGGGTTTGGCTACACCTTC

J gene: TRBJ2-3
V gene: TRBV11-2
clone size: NA
D gene: NA
CDR3 protein: CASSPGKTQYF
CDR3 DNA: TGTGCCAGCAGCCCAGGAAAAACGCAGTATTTT

J gene: TRBJ2-7
V gene: TRBV4-1
clone size: NA
D gene: NA
CDR3 protein: CASSQDPGLAYEQYF
CDR3 DNA: TGCGCCAGCAGCCAAGATCCTGGACTGGCCTACGAGCAGTACTTC

J gene: TRBJ2-2
V gene: TRBV7-2
clone size: NA
D gene: TRBD2
CDR3 protein: CASSLAGLAGAGELFF
CDR3 DNA: TGTGCCAGCAGCTTAGCAGGGCTAGCGGGCGCCGGGGAGCTGTTTTTT

J gene: TRBJ1-5
V gene: TRBV5-1
clone size: NA
D gene: NA
CDR3 protein: CASSLVQIRSNQPQHF
CDR3 DNA: TGCGCCAGCAGCTTGGTTCAGATTCGTAGCAATCAGCCCCAGCATTTT

J gene: TRBJ1-4
V gene: TRBV7-9
clone size: once
D gene: TRBD1
CDR3 protein: CASSSGTGAATNEKLFF
CDR3 DNA: TGTGCCAGCAGCTCCGGGACAGGGGCCGCAACTAATGAAAAACTGTTTTTT

J gene: TRBJ1-3
V gene: TRBV7-8
clone size: NA
D gene: TRBD1
CDR3 protein: CASSLDRASGNTIYF
CDR3 DNA: TGTGCCAGCAGCCTGGACAGGGCCTCTGGAAACACCATATATTTT

J gene: TRBJ1-6
V gene: TRBV19
clone size: few
D gene: NA
CDR3 protein: CASSGQPNSPLHF
CDR3 DNA: TGTGCCAGTAGCGGACAGCCAAATTCACCCCTCCACTTT

J gene: TRBJ2-7
V gene: TRBV5-4
clone size: NA
D gene: NA
CDR3 protein: CASSLLNRDHEQYF
CDR3 DNA: TGTGCCAGCAGCCTCCTGAACAGGGACCACGAGCAGTACTTC

J gene: TRBJ1-2
V gene: TRBV6-5
clone size: NA
D gene: NA
CDR3 protein: CASSYSTSRNYYGYTF
CDR3 DNA: TGTGCCAGCAGTTACTCGACTAGCAGGAATTACTATGGCTACACCTTC

J gene: TRBJ1-2
V gene: TRBV16
clone size: NA
D gene: NA
CDR3 protein: CASSQSGDGYTF
CDR3 DNA: TGTGCCAGCAGCCAATCCGGAGATGGCTACACCTTC

J gene: TRBJ1-6
V gene: TRBV6-6
clone size: NA
D gene: NA
CDR3 protein: CASSYSGKSNSPLHF
CDR3 DNA: TGTGCCAGCAGTTACTCCGGGAAATCCAATTCACCCCTCCACTTT

J gene: TRBJ2-3
V gene: TRBV4-1
clone size: once
D gene: TRBD2
CDR3 protein: CASSHPGLAGGRGNTDTQYF
CDR3 DNA: TGCGCCAGCAGCCACCCGGGACTAGCGGGGGGCCGGGGAAACACAGATACGCAGTATTTT

J gene: TRBJ2-5
V gene: TRBV30
clone size: NA
D gene: TRBD1
CDR3 protein: CAWTGQGQETQYF
CDR3 DNA: TGTGCCTGGACGGGACAGGGGCAAGAGACCCAGTACTTC

J gene: TRBJ1-6
V gene: TRBV28
clone size: NA
D gene: TRBD1
CDR3 protein: CASSSPGTAPNSPLHF
CDR3 DNA: TGTGCCAGCAGCTCCCCAGGGACAGCCCCGAATTCACCCCTCCACTTT

J gene: TRBJ2-1
V gene: TRBV24-1
clone size: NA
D gene: TRBD1
CDR3 protein: CATSDMQGTAEQFF
CDR3 DNA: TGTGCCACCAGTGATATGCAAGGGACAGCCGAGCAGTTCTTC

J gene: TRBJ2-7
V gene: TRBV6-1
clone size: NA
D gene: TRBD1
CDR3 protein: CASSDMGQGVREQYF
CDR3 DNA: TGTGCCAGCAGTGACATGGGACAGGGGGTACGCGAGCAGTACTTC

J gene: TRBJ2-2
V gene: TRBV5-1
clone size: NA
D gene: NA
CDR3 protein: CASSTGRAGELFF
CDR3 DNA: TGCGCCAGCTCAACAGGGCGGGCCGGGGAGCTGTTTTTT

J gene: TRBJ2-5
V gene: TRBV9
clone size: NA
D gene: TRBD2
CDR3 protein: CASSVTSGGETQYF
CDR3 DNA: TGTGCCAGCAGCGTTACTAGCGGGGGGGAGACCCAGTACTTC

J gene: TRBJ1-4
V gene: TRBV6-5
clone size: NA
D gene: NA
CDR3 protein: CASGRTLEKLFF
CDR3 DNA: TGTGCCAGCGGGCGGACTCTCGAAAAACTGTTTTTT

J gene: TRBJ1-2
V gene: TRBV4-1
clone size: NA
D gene: TRBD1
CDR3 protein: CASSQVPQGEGYGYTF
CDR3 DNA: TGCGCCAGCAGCCAAGTTCCACAGGGGGAGGGCTATGGCTACACCTTC

J gene: TRBJ1-1
V gene: TRBV19
clone size: NA
D gene: NA
CDR3 protein: CASSSGTEAFF
CDR3 DNA: TGTGCCAGTAGCAGCGGGACTGAAGCTTTCTTT